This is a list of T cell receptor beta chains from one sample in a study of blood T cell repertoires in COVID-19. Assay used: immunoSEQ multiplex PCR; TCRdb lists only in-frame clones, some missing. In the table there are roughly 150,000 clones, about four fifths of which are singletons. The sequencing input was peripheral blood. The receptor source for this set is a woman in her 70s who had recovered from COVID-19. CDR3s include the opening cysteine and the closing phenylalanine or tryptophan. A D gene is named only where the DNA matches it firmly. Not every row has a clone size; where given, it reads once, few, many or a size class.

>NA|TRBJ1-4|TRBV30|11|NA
TGTGCCTGGATGGCCAATGAAAAACTGTTTTTT
CAWMANEKLFF
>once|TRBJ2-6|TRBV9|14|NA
TGTGCGTGGCCCCGTCAACCAGGGGCCAACGTCCTGACTTTC
CAWPRQPGANVLTF
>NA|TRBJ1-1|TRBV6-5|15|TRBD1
TGTGCCAGCAGTTACCAACAGGGGGCGGGCGCTGAAGCTTTCTTT
CASSYQQGAGAEAFF
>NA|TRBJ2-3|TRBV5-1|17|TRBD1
TGCGCCAGCAGCTTGGTGTCGGGACAGGGGCCCGAGGATACGCAGTATTTT
CASSLVSGQGPEDTQYF
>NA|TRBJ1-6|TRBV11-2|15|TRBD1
TGTGCCAGCAGTTTAGGGGGCGGGGGTTATTCACCCCTCCACTTT
CASSLGGGGYSPLHF
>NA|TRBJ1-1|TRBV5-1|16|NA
TGCGCCAGCAGCCTCTACCGGGACTCCCTGAACACTGAAGCTTTCTTT
CASSLYRDSLNTEAFF
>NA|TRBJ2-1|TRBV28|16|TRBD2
TGTGCCAGCAGTTTATTCGAGACTAGCGTGTCCAATGAGCAGTTCTTC
CASSLFETSVSNEQFF
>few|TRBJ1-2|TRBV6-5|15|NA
TGTGCCAGCAGTTACGGGGCGGCAGGTGACTATGGCTACACCTTC
CASSYGAAGDYGYTF
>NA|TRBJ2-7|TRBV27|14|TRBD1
TGTGCCAGCAGTCCAACCGACAGGGGTGGCGAGCAGTACTTC
CASSPTDRGGEQYF
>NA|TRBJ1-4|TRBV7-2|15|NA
TGTGCCAGCAGCTTTGATCTGGGGGCGGATGAAAAACTGTTTTTT
CASSFDLGADEKLFF
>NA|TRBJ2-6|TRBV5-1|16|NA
TGCGCCAGCAGCTTGGACAGGAGCTCTGGGGCCAACGTCCTGGCTTTC
CASSLDRSSGANVLAF
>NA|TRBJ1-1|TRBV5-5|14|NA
TGTGCCAGCAGCCTGGATTGGGTCAGGACTGAAGCTTTCTTT
CASSLDWVRTEAFF
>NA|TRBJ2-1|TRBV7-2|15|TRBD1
TGTGCCAGCAGCCTGGACAGGGGCGGTCACAATGAGCAGTTCTTC
CASSLDRGGHNEQFF
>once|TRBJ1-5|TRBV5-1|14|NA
TGCGCCAGCAGCGGGGGGGCCCCGGGGCAGCCCCAGCATTTT
CASSGGAPGQPQHF
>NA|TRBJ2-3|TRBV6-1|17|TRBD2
TGTGCCAGCAGTGAGAGGGGGGCTAGCGGGAGTCAAAGGACGCAGTATTTT
CASSERGASGSQRTQYF
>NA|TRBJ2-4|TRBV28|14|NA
TGTGCCAGCAGTTTGGGCCGGACTGGAAACATTCAGTACTTC
CASSLGRTGNIQYF
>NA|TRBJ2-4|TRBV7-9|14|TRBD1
TGTGCCAGCAGCTTAGCGGGACAGTCAAACATTCAGTACTTC
CASSLAGQSNIQYF
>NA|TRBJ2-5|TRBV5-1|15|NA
TGCGCCAGCAGCTTGTATATGTCGCCCGGGGAGACCCAGTACTTC
CASSLYMSPGETQYF
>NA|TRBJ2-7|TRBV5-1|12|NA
TGCGCCAGCAGCGTTAGCTCCTACGAGCAGTACTTC
CASSVSSYEQYF
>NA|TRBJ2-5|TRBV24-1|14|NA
TGTGCCACCAGTTGGGCCGGGGAGAGCGGGACCCAGTACTTC
CATSWAGESGTQYF
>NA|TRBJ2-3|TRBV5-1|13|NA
TGCGCCAGCAGCTTGCCGTCCGCAGATACGCAGTATTTT
CASSLPSADTQYF
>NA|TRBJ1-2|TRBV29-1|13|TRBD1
TGCAGCGCCCCCCCCACAGGGGGCGATGGCTACACCTTC
CSAPPTGGDGYTF
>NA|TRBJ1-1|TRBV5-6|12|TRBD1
TGTGCCAGCAGCCGCCACAGGGGTGAAGCTTTCTTT
CASSRHRGEAFF
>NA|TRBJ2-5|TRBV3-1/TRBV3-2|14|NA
TGTGCCAGCAGCCAAGATGTGTCTAGAGAGACCCAGTACTTC
CASSQDVSRETQYF